This TCR beta chain is from a study of sequential checkpoint blockade in melanoma. Whole-study findings and limits: Rising tumor T-cell fraction and clonality meant about 30 times likelier benefit.

Germline V gene lookup returns CDR1 SGHNT and CDR2 YENEEA. V was trimmed by 1 base and J by 5 bases, leaving 9 bases between them. This CDR3 region has 14 residues. As for treatment: randomized to nivolumab then ipilimumab (arm A) or the reverse (arm B). This clone came up a few times. Antigen specificity is unknown. Clones were sequenced by immunoSEQ multiplex PCR, and TCRdb holds only the in-frame ones, with some missing. The data contain around 5,000 clones, approximately 24% of them singletons. This rearrangement joins TRBV11-3 to TRBJ2-1; D ambiguous. This TCR came from a human donor with melanoma. The sequences come from tumor tissue (inferred from file names), collected from a patient given nivolumab and ipilimumab in sequence. The DNA for the CDR3 is TGTGCCAGCAGCTTAGGGGGTTCTAACAATGAGCAGTTCTTC. The encoded protein is CASSLGGSNNEQFF.